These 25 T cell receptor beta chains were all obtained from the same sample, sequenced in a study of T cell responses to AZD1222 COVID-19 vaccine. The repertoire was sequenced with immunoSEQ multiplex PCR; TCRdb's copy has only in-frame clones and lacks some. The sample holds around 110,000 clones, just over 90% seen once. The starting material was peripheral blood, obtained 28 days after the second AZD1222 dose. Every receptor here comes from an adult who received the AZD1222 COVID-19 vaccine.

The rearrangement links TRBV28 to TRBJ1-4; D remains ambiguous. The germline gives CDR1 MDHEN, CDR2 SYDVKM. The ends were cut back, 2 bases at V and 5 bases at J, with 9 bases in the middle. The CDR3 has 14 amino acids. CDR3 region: CASSLGDLNEKLFF. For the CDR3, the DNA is TGTGCCAGCAGTTTAGGCGACTTGAATGAAAAACTGTTTTTT. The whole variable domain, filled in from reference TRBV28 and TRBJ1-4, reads DVKVTQSSRYLVKRTGEKVFLECVQDMDHENMFWYRQDPGLGLRLIYFSYDVKMKEKGDIPEGYSVSREKKERFSLILESASTNQTSMYLCASSLGDLNEKLFFGSGTQLSVL.

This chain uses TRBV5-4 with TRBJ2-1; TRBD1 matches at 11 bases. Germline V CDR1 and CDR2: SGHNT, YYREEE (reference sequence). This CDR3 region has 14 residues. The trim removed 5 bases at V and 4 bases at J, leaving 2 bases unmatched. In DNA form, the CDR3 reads TGTGCCAGCAGGGGACAGGGGGGTTACAATGAGCAGTTCTTC. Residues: CASRGQGGYNEQFF. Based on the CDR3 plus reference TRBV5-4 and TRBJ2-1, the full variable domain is ETGVTQSPTHLIKTRGQQVTLRCSSQSGHNTVSWYQQALGQGPQFIFQYYREEENGRGNFPPRFSGLQFPNYSSELNVNALELDDSALYLCASRGQGGYNEQFFGPGTRLTVL.

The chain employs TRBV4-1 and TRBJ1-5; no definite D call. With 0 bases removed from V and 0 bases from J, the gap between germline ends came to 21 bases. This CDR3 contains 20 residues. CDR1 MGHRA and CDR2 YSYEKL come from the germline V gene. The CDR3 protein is CASSQDESAAFQYSNQPQHF. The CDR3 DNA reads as TGCGCCAGCAGCCAAGATGAATCGGCGGCCTTTCAATATAGCAATCAGCCCCAGCATTTT.

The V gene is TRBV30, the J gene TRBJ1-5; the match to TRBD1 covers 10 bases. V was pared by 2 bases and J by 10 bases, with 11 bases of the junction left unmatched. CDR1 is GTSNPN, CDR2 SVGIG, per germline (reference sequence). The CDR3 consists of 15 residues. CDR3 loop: CAWSPPGTGASPQHF. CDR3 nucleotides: TGTGCCTGGAGTCCCCCCGGGACAGGGGCAAGTCCCCAGCATTTT.

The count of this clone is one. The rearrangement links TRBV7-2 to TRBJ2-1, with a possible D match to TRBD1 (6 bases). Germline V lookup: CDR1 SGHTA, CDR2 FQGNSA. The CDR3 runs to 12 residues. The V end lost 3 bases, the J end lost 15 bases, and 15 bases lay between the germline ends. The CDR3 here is CASSLGARGTFF. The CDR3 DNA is TGTGCCAGCAGCTTGGGGGCGAGGGGCACGTTCTTC.

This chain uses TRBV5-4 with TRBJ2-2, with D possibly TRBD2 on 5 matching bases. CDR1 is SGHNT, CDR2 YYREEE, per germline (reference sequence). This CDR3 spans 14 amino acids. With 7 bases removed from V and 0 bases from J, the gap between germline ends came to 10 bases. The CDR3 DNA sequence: TGTGCCAGCGGAGAGGAGGCGAACACCGGGGAGCTGTTTTTT. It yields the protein CASGEEANTGELFF.

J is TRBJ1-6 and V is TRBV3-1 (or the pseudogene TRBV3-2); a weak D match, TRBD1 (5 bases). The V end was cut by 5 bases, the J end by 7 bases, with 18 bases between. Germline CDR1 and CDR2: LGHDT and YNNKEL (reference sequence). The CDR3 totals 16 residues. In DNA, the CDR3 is TGTGCCAGCAGCGGAGGGGCAATTTGGGGGAATTCACCCCTCCACTTT. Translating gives CASSGGAIWGNSPLHF.

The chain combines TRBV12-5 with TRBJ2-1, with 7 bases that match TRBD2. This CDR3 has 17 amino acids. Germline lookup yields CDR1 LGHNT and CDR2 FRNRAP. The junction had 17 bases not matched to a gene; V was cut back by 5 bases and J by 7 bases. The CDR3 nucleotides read TGTGCTAGTGGTCCCGCCGGGGTAGCGGCCGGGGGGAATGAGCAGTTCTTC. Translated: CASGPAGVAAGGNEQFF.

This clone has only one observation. The DNA for the CDR3 is TGTGCCAGCAAGGACGGACCGAACACTGAAGCTTTCTTT. Translating it yields CASKDGPNTEAFF. This rearrangement joins TRBV27 to TRBJ1-1; D remains unclear. Germline CDR1 reads MNHEY; CDR2 reads SMNVEV (reference sequence). The CDR3 covers 13 residues. The germline V and J ends were trimmed by 7 bases and 1 base, with 10 bases remaining between them.

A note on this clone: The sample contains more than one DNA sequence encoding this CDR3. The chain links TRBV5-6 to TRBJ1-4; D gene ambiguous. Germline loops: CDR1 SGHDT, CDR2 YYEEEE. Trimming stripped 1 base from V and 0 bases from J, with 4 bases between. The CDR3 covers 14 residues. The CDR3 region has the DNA TGTGCCAGCAGCTTGTTAGCAACTAATGAAAAACTGTTTTTT. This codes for CASSLLATNEKLFF.

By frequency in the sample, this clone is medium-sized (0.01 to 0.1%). This chain's CDR3 is CASSWGDTGELFF. The CDR3 DNA is TGTGCCAGCAGTTGGGGGGACACCGGGGAGCTGTTTTTT. This chain links TRBV6-2 or TRBV6-3 with TRBJ2-2, with D tentatively TRBD2 (6 bases). This CDR3 spans 13 amino acids. Trimming cost V 4 bases and J 3 bases, with 6 bases left between them. The germline CDR1 and CDR2 sequences are MNHEY and SVGEGT.

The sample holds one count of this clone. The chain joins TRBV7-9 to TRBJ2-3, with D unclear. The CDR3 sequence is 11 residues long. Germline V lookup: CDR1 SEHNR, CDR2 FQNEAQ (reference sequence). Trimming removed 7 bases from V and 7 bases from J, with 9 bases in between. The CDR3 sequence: CASIMENTQYF. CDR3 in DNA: TGTGCCAGCATTATGGAGAATACGCAGTATTTT.

CDR3 sequence reads: CASSRFSGVYNEQFF. In DNA, the CDR3 is TGCGCCAGCAGCCGCTTTTCGGGAGTCTACAATGAGCAGTTCTTC. The chain employs TRBV5-1 and TRBJ2-1; a possible D gene is TRBD2 (6 bases). Germline CDR1 is SGHRS and CDR2 is YFSETQ. Trimming cost V 4 bases and J 3 bases, with 14 bases left between them. The CDR3 sequence is 15 residues long.

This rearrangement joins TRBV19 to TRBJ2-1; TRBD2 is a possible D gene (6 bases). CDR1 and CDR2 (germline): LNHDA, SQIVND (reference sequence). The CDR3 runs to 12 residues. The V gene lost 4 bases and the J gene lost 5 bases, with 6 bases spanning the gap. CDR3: CASSTGDNEQFF. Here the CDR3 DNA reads TGTGCCAGTAGTACGGGGGACAATGAGCAGTTCTTC.

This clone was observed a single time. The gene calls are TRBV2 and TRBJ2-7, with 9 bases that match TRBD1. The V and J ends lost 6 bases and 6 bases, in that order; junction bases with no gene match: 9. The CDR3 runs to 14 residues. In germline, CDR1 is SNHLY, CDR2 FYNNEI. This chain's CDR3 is CASRPRTGDSEQYF. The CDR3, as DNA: TGTGCCAGCAGGCCTCGGACAGGGGATTCCGAGCAGTACTTC.

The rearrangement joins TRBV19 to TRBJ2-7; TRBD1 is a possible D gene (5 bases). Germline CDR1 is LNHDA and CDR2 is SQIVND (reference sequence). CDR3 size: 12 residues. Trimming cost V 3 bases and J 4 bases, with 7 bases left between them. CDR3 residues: CASSIQGYEQYF. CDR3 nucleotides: TGTGCCAGTAGTATCCAGGGTTACGAGCAGTACTTC.

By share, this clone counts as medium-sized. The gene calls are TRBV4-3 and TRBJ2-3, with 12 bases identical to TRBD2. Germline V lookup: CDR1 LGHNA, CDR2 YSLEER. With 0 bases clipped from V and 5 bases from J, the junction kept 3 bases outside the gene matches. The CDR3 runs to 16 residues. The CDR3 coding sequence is TGCGCCAGCAGCCAAGAAAAGACTAGCGGGAGAGATACGCAGTATTTT. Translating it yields CASSQEKTSGRDTQYF.

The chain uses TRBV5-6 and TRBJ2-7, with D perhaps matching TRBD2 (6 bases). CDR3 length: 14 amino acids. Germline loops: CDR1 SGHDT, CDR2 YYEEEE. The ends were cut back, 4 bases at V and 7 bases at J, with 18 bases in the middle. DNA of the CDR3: TGTGCCAGCAGCCTCGGACTACCTCCTAGAGAGCAGTACTTC. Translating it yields CASSLGLPPREQYF.

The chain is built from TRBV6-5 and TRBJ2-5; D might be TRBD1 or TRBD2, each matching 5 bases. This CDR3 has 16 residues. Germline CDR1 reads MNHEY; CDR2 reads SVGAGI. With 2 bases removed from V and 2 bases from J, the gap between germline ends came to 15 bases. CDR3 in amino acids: CASSYGTFGPQETQYF. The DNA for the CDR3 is TGTGCCAGCAGTTACGGGACCTTCGGACCTCAAGAGACCCAGTACTTC.

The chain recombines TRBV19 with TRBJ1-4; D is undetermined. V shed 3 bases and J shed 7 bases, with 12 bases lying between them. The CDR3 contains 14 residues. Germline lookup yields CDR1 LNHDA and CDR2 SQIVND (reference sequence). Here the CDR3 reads CASSIMGSSEKLFF. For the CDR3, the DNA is TGTGCCAGTAGTATCATGGGAAGTTCTGAAAAACTGTTTTTT. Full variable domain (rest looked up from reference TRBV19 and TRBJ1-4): DGGITQSPKYLFRKEGQNVTLSCEQNLNHDAMYWYRQDPGQGLRLIYYSQIVNDFQKGDIAEGYSVSREKKESFPLTVTSAQKNPTAFYLCASSIMGSSEKLFFGSGTQLSVL.

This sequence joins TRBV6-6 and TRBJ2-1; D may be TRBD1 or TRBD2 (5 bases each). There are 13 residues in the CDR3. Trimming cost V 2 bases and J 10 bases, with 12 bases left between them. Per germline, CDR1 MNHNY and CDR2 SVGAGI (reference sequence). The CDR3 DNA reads TGTGCCAGCAGTTACGAGGGGAGACCCGAGCAGTTCTTC. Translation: CASSYEGRPEQFF.

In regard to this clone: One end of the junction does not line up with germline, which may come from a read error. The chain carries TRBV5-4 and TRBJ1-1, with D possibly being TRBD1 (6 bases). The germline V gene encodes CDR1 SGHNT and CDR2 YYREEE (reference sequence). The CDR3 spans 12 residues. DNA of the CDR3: TGTGCCAGCAGCCGGGACACGTTTGGCTTTGGCTTT. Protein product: CASSRDTFGFGF.

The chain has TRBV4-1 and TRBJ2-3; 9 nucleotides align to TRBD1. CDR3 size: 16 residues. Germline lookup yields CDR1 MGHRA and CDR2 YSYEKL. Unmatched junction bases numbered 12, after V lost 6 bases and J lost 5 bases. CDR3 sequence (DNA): TGCGCCAGCAGTCTTACAGGGGGCTTTGCCAGAGATACGCAGTATTTT. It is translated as CASSLTGGFARDTQYF.

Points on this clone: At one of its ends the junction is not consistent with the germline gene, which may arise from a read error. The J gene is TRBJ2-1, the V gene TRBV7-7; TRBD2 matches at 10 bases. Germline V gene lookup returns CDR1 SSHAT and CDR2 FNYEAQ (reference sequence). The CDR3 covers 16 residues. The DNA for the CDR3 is TGTGCTAGCAGCTTAGGCATAGCGGGAGGATACAATGAGCAGTTCTTC. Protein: CASSLGIAGGYNEQFF.

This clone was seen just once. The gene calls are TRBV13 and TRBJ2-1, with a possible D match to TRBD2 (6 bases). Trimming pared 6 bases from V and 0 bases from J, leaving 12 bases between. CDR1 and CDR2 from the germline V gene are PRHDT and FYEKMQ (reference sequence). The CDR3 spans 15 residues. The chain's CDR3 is CASRPGGSSYNEQFF. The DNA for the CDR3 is TGTGCCAGCAGACCCGGGGGAAGCTCCTACAATGAGCAGTTCTTC.